This is a list of T cell receptor beta chains from one sample in a study of technical replicates of blood from several donors. Generated by immunoSEQ multiplex PCR, the TCRdb table keeps only in-frame clones and is missing some. The table has roughly 81,000 clones, about 86% seen once. The specimen was PBMCs. Receptors originate from a human donor in good health. Some clones in this sample may be carry-over from other donors' samples. Both conserved end residues are trimmed from each CDR3.

v_call: TRBV29-1
cdr3_length: 11
cdr3_aa: SVASFSQETQY

v_call: TRBV2
cdr3_length: 12
cdr3_aa: ASSERSGRETQY

v_call: TRBV11-2
cdr3_length: 13
cdr3_aa: ASSSGLAGAGEQY

v_call: TRBV15
cdr3_length: 12
cdr3_aa: ATSREISGNTIY

v_call: TRBV7-6
cdr3_length: 12
cdr3_aa: ASRSGPSTDTQY

v_call: TRBV5-6
cdr3_length: 17
cdr3_aa: ASSHVTGGPVGNTGELF

v_call: TRBV7-2
cdr3_length: 12
cdr3_aa: ASSQNPGAGELF

v_call: TRBV7-2
cdr3_length: 9
cdr3_aa: ASSRGVELF

v_call: TRBV4-2
cdr3_length: 11
cdr3_aa: ASQREGLNEQF

v_call: TRBV12-5
cdr3_length: 15
cdr3_aa: ASGLVPPGLDPYEQY

v_call: TRBV29-1
cdr3_length: 12
cdr3_aa: SVTGLAGGETQY

v_call: TRBV12-5
cdr3_length: 12
cdr3_aa: ASGSVLAQETQY

v_call: TRBV30
cdr3_length: 13
cdr3_aa: AWDEAGGATDTQY

v_call: TRBV30
cdr3_length: 12
cdr3_aa: AWSDGLGGQPQH

v_call: TRBV11-2
cdr3_length: 13
cdr3_aa: ASSQTSGSSYEQY

v_call: TRBV7-2
cdr3_length: 13
cdr3_aa: ASSLVFSDGGSQY

v_call: TRBV6-4
cdr3_length: 16
cdr3_aa: ATTTGGVLRRVTDTQY

v_call: TRBV9
cdr3_length: 12
cdr3_aa: ASSAATDTDTQY

v_call: TRBV4-2
cdr3_length: 11
cdr3_aa: ASREGNTGELF

v_call: TRBV9
cdr3_length: 13
cdr3_aa: ASSPISGSGGKLF

v_call: TRBV19
cdr3_length: 12
cdr3_aa: ASSIVVPNNEQF

v_call: TRBV14
cdr3_length: 13
cdr3_aa: ASSQVWGGNEKLF

v_call: TRBV5-3
cdr3_length: 13
cdr3_aa: ARSLMTAGSNEQF

v_call: TRBV25-1
cdr3_length: 15
cdr3_aa: ASSEYRPWTGQETQY

v_call: TRBV19
cdr3_length: 13
cdr3_aa: ASSTGTSGSETQY

v_call: TRBV5-6
cdr3_length: 14
cdr3_aa: ASSWGQGSGNSPLH

v_call: TRBV4-3
cdr3_length: 12
cdr3_aa: ASSPGIGTDTQY

v_call: TRBV15
cdr3_length: 13
cdr3_aa: ATSRDAAGSEPQH

v_call: TRBV7-3
cdr3_length: 12
cdr3_aa: ASSLGLAGNEQF

v_call: TRBV4-3
cdr3_length: 13
cdr3_aa: ASSQAPQGAGGYT

v_call: TRBV7-9
cdr3_length: 15
cdr3_aa: ASSLSPDRLAGYAQY

v_call: TRBV6-1
cdr3_length: 12
cdr3_aa: ATSTSGYTDTQY

v_call: TRBV7-9
cdr3_length: 12
cdr3_aa: ASSLTQVGTEAF

v_call: TRBV9
cdr3_length: 13
cdr3_aa: ASSVASAGAGELF

v_call: TRBV28
cdr3_length: 15
cdr3_aa: ASARDRVLRVGNEQF

v_call: TRBV5-1
cdr3_length: 13
cdr3_aa: ASSPNRGGSTEAF

v_call: TRBV7-8
cdr3_length: 11
cdr3_aa: ASSLDRPSPQH

v_call: TRBV30
cdr3_length: 11
cdr3_aa: AWSGTGGETQY

v_call: TRBV19
cdr3_length: 13
cdr3_aa: ASSPPGQHQETQY